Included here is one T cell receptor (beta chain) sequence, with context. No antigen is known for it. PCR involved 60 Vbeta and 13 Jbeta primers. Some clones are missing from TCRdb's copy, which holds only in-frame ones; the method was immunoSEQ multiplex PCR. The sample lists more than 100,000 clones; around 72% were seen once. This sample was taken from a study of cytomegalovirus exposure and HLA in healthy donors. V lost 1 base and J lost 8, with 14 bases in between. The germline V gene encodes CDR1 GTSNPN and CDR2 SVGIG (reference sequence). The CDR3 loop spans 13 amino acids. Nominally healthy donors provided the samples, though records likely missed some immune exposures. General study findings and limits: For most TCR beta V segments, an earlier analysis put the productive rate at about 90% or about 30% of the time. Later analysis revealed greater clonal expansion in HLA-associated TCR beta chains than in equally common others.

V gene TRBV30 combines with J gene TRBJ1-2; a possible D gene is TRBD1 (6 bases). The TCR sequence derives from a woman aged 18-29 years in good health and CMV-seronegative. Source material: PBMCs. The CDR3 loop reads CAWSGGGVRGYTF. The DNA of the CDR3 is TGTGCCTGGAGTGGGGGGGGCGTTAGGGGCTACACCTTC.